A selection of T cell receptor beta chains follows, all from one sample in a study of cytomegalovirus exposure and HLA in healthy donors. Data came from immunoSEQ multiplex PCR; TCRdb stores just in-frame clones and leaves some out. Reported are 40,000 to 50,000 clones; the ten largest clones contain roughly 1%. Sequenced material: PBMCs. The receptor source for this set is a woman between 35 and 50 years old in good health and CMV-seronegative. The CDR3 runs from the conserved cysteine through the conserved F or W. A D gene is named only where the DNA matches it firmly.

j_call v_call d_call cdr3_nt cdr3_aa
TRBJ1-1 TRBV5-1 TRBD1 TGCGCCAGCAGGAGTGAGGGACAGGGAGGGACTGAAGCTTTCTTT CASRSEGQGGTEAFF
TRBJ2-2 TRBV6-5 TRBD1 TGTGCCAGCAGTTACGGGGACAGGAACGGGGAGCTGTTTTTT CASSYGDRNGELFF
TRBJ1-5 TRBV7-8 TRBD1 TGTGCCAGCAGCTTAGGTCCCAGGACAGGGTCTAGAAGCAATCAGCCCCAGCATTTT CASSLGPRTGSRSNQPQHF
TRBJ1-5 TRBV28 NA TGTGCCAGCAGTTTATATGGAGGCGGGTATAGCAATCAGCCCCAGCATTTT CASSLYGGGYSNQPQHF
TRBJ1-3 TRBV28 NA TGTGCCAGCAGGGAGGGGAACACCATATATTTT CASREGNTIYF
TRBJ1-1 TRBV18 NA TGTGCCAGCTCACCTCGCCGACAGTCGGAGGGCACTGAAGCTTTCTTT CASSPRRQSEGTEAFF
TRBJ2-7 TRBV18 TRBD1 TGTGCCAGCTCACCGAGACAGGGGGTTGTCCACGAGCAGTACTTC CASSPRQGVVHEQYF
TRBJ1-3 TRBV7-2 TRBD1 TGTGCCAGCAGCTCCGGACAGGGAGCGTGGAACACCATATATTTT CASSSGQGAWNTIYF
TRBJ1-5 TRBV30 NA TGTGCCTGGACCCACCCCGGAGGTTTTAGCAATCAGCCCCAGCATTTT CAWTHPGGFSNQPQHF
TRBJ2-3 TRBV5-4 NA TGTGCCAGCAGGGGCGGGACTTACACTAGCACAGATACGCAGTATTTT CASRGGTYTSTDTQYF
TRBJ1-6 TRBV5-1 TRBD1 TGCGCCAGCAGCTTGGGGAGACAGGGAAATTCACCCCTCCACTTT CASSLGRQGNSPLHF
TRBJ2-7 TRBV27 NA TGTGCCAGCAGCCTGAGGGGGTCCGAGCAGTACTTC CASSLRGSEQYF
TRBJ2-7 TRBV4-2 NA TGTGCCAGCAGCCAAGTAGTGGGAGTAAGCGAGCAGTACTTC CASSQVVGVSEQYF
TRBJ1-5 TRBV28 TRBD1 TGTGCCAGCAGTTCTACAGGGGGCGAAAAGGATCAGCCCCAGCATTTT CASSSTGGEKDQPQHF
TRBJ2-3 TRBV25-1 NA TGTGCCAGCAGTGCTAAGGGACACTTCGGCCCAGATACGCAGTATTTT CASSAKGHFGPDTQYF
TRBJ2-6 TRBV29-1 NA TGCAGCGTTTCCCCAACTGTTGAGGCCAACGTCCTGACTTTC CSVSPTVEANVLTF